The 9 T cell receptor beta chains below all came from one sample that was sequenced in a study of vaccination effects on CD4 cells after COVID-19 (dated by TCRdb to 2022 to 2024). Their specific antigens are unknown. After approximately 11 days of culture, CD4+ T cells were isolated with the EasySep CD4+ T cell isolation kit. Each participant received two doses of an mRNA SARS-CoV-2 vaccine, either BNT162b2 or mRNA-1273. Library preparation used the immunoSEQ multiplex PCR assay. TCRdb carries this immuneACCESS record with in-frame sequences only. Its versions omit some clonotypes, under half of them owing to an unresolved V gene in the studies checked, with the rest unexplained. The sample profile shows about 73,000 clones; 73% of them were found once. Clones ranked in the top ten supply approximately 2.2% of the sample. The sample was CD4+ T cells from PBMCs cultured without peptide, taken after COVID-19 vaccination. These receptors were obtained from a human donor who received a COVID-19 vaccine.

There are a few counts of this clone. The CDR3: CASSSQGAGEAFF. CDR3 in DNA: TGTGCCAGCAGCTCGCAGGGGGCGGGTGAAGCTTTCTTT. This chain links TRBV5-5 with TRBJ1-1; 8 bases match TRBD1. The CDR3 sequence is 13 residues long. Germline V gene data show CDR1 as SGHKS and CDR2 as YYEKEE (reference sequence). V was pared by 3 bases and J by 7 bases, with 5 bases of the junction left unmatched.

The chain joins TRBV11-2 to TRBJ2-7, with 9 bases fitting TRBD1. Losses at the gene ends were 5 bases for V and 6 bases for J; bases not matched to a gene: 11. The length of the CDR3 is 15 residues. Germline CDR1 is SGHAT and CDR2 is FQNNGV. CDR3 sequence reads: CASSPHPGTGSEQYV. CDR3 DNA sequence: TGTGCCAGCAGCCCTCACCCTGGGACAGGGAGCGAGCAGTACGTC.

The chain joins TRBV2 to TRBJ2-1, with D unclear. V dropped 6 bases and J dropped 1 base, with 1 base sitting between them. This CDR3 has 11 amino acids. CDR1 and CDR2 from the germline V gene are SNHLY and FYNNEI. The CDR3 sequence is CASRSYNEQFF. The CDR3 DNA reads TGTGCCAGCAGGTCCTACAATGAGCAGTTCTTC.

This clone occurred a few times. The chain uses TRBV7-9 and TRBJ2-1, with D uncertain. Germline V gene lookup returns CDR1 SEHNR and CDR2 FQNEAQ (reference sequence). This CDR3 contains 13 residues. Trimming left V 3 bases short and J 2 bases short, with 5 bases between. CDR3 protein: CASSLRAYNEQFF. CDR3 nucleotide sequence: TGTGCCAGCAGCTTGCGAGCCTACAATGAGCAGTTCTTC.

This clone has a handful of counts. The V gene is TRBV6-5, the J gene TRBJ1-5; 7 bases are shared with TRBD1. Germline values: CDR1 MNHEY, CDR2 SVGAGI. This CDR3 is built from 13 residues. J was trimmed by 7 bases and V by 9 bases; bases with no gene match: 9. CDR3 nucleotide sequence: TGTGCCAGTCGACAGGGTAACAGCCAGCCCCAGCATTTT. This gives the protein CASRQGNSQPQHF.

As DNA, the CDR3 is TGCGCCAGCAGCCAAGTCTCACGCGGTGGCTACGAGCAGTACGTC. This gives the protein CASSQVSRGGYEQYV. The chain has TRBV4-3 and TRBJ2-7, with D hard to call. Trimming took off 1 base at V and 3 bases at J, with 13 bases between the two ends. The CDR3 consists of 15 residues. Germline V CDR1 and CDR2: LGHNA, YSLEER.

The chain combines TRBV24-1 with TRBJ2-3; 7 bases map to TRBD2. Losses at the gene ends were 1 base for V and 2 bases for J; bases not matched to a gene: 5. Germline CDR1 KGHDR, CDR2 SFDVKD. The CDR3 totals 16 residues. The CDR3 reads CATSDFRSGVTDTQYF. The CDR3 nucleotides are TGTGCCACCAGTGATTTTAGGAGCGGGGTCACAGATACGCAGTATTTT.

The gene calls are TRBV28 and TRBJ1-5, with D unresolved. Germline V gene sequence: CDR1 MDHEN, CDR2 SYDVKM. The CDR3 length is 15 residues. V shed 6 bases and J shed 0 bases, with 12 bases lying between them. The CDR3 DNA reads TGTGCCAGCAGATTAAGCATTTATAGCAATCAGCCCCAGCATTTT. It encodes CASRLSIYSNQPQHF.

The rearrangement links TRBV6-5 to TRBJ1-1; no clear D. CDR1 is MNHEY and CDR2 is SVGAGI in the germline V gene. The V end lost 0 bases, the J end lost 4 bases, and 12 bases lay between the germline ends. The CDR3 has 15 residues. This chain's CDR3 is CASSYSIVGSTEAFF. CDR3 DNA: TGTGCCAGCAGTTACTCGATAGTCGGAAGCACTGAAGCTTTCTTT.